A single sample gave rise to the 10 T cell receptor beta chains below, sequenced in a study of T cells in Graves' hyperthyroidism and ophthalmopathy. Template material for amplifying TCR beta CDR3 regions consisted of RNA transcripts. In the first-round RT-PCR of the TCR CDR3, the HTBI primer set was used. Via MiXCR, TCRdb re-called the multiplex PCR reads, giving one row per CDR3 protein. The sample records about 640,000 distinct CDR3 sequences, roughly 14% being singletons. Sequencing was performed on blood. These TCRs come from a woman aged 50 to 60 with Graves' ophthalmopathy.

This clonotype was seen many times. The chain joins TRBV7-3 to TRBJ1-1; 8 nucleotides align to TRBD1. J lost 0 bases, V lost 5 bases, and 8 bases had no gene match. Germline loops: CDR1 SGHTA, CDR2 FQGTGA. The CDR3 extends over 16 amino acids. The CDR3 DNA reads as TGTGCCAGCAGCAACAGGGGGGGTGGCATGAACACTGAAGCTTTCTTT. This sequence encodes CASSNRGGGMNTEAFF.

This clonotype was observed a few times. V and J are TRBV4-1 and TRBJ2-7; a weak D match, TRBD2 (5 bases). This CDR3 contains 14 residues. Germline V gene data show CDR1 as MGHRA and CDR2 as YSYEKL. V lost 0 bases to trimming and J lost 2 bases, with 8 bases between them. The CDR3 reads CASSQDDGAYEQYF. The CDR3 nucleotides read TGCGCCAGCAGCCAAGACGACGGGGCCTACGAGCAGTACTTC.

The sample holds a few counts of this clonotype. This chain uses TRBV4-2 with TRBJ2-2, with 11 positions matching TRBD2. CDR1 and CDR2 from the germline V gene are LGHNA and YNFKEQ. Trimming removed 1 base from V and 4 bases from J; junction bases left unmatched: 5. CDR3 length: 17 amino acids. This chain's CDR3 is CASSQGGSGRATGELFF. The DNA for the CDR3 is TGTGCCAGCAGCCAAGGCGGTAGCGGGAGGGCCACCGGGGAGCTGTTTTTT.

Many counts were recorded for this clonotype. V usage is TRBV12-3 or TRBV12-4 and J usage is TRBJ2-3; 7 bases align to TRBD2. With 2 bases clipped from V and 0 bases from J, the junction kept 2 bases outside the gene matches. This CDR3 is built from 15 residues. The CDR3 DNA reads TGTGCCAGCAGTTTAAAGACTAGCAGCACAGATACGCAGTATTTT. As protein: CASSLKTSSTDTQYF.

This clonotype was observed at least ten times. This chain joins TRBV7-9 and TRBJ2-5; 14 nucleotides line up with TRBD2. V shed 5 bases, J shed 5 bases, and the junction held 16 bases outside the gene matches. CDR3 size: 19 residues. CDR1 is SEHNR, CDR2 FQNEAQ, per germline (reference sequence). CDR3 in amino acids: CASSLPLGLAGVVAETQYF. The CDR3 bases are TGTGCCAGCAGCCTGCCCCTGGGACTAGCGGGAGTGGTCGCGGAGACCCAGTACTTC.

In DNA, the CDR3 is TGTGCCAGCAGTTCTGGGCCGGGACTCTTCAAGAACACCGGGGAGCTGTTTTTT. Protein: CASSSGPGLFKNTGELFF. This chain uses TRBV28 with TRBJ2-2, with D possibly being TRBD2 (6 bases). The germline CDR1 and CDR2 sequences are MDHEN and SYDVKM. V was trimmed by 4 bases and J by 1 base, leaving 19 bases between them. This CDR3 region has 18 residues.

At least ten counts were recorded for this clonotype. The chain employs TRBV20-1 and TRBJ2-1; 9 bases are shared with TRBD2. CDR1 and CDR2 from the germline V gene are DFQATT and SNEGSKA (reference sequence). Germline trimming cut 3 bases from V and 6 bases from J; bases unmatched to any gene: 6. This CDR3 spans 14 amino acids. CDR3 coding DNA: TGCAGTGCTAGTAGCGGGAGTATAGGCAATGAGCAGTTCTTC. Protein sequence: CSASSGSIGNEQFF.

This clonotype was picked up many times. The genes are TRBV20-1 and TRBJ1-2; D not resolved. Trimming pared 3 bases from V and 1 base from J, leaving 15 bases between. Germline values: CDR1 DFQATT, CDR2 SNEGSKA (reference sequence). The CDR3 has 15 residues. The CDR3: CSASQLHLINYGYTF. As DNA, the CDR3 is TGCAGTGCTAGCCAACTACACCTTATTAACTATGGCTACACCTTC.

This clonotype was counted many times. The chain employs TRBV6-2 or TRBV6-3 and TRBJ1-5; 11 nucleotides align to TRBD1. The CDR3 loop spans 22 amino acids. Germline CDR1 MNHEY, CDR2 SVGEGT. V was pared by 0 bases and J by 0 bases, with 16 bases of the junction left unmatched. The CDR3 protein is CASSYSGTGGLPGRYSNQPQHF. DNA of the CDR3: TGTGCCAGCAGTTACTCTGGGACAGGGGGACTACCCGGCCGTTATAGCAATCAGCCCCAGCATTTT.

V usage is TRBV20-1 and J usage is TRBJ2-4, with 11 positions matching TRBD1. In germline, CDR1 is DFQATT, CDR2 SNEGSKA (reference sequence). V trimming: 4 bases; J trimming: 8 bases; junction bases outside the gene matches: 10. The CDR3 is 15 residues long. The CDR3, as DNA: TGCAGTGCTACCTGGACAGGGGGCGGGGGGGACATTCAGTACTTC. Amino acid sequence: CSATWTGGGGDIQYF.